A single sample gave rise to the 18 T cell receptor beta chains below, sequenced in a study of T cell repertoires in cytomegalovirus infection. MiXCR, applied by TCRdb to the reads, yields one record per CDR3 protein. Of around 340,000 distinct CDR3 sequences in the sample, around 29% were seen once. These receptors' antigens are unknown. The specimen was cultured PBMCs, collected from culture after CMV antigen stimulation. Source of these receptors: a human donor in good health (CMV status not recorded). Some clones in this sample may be carry-over from other donors' samples.

The table lists this clonotype with a few counts. The V gene is TRBV7-2, the J gene TRBJ2-5; 7 bases match TRBD2. J lost 5 bases, V lost 5 bases, and 5 bases had no gene match. Germline CDR1 and CDR2: SGHTA and FQGNSA. The CDR3 is made up of 13 amino acids. CDR3 protein: CASSPRGVETQYF. CDR3 sequence (DNA): TGTGCCAGCAGCCCACGGGGGGTGGAGACCCAGTACTTC.

This clonotype was seen more than once but under ten times. The chain joins TRBV27 to TRBJ1-5, with no clear D. The CDR3 is made up of 13 amino acids. Trimming pared 0 bases from V and 4 bases from J, leaving 4 bases between. Germline CDR1 is MNHEY and CDR2 is SMNVEV (reference sequence). The CDR3 loop is CASSLSMNQPQHF. Here the CDR3 DNA reads TGTGCCAGCAGTTTATCAATGAATCAGCCCCAGCATTTT.

This clonotype was counted ten times or more. The CDR3 region is CASSPGQPNTEAFF. DNA of the CDR3: TGTGCCAGCAGCCCGGGACAACCGAACACTGAAGCTTTCTTT. V gene TRBV12-3 or TRBV12-4 combines with J gene TRBJ1-1, with a weak D call TRBD1 (6 bases). The CDR3 sequence is 14 residues long. Between the trimmed V and J ends, which lost 6 bases and 1 base, there was a span of 12 bases.

The V and J genes are TRBV15 and TRBJ2-1; TRBD1 might be the D (5 bases). Germline V gives CDR1 LNHNV, CDR2 YYDKDF (reference sequence). The V and J ends lost 5 bases and 3 bases respectively, with 14 bases between them. The CDR3 extends over 15 amino acids. The CDR3 nucleotides are TGTGCCACCAGCGTAGCAAGGGGAAACTACAATGAGCAGTTCTTC. It specifies CATSVARGNYNEQFF.

The table lists this clonotype with a few counts. The rearrangement joins TRBV6-6 to TRBJ1-1; TRBD1 agrees at 8 bases. Germline CDR1 is MNHNY and CDR2 is SVGAGI (reference sequence). Losses at the gene ends were 1 base for V and 5 bases for J; bases not matched to a gene: 9. CDR3 length: 16 residues. The CDR3 region is CASSYLGTGEGTEAFF. The CDR3, as DNA: TGTGCCAGCAGTTACTTAGGGACAGGTGAGGGGACTGAAGCTTTCTTT.

This clonotype has only one observation. The chain recombines TRBV15 with TRBJ2-2; D is uncertain. This CDR3 is built from 14 residues. V shed 7 bases and J shed 6 bases, with 15 bases lying between them. The V gene's germline CDR1 is LNHNV and CDR2 YYDKDF (reference sequence). The CDR3 DNA is TGTGCCACCAAGGCACGGGTTCCCGCCGGGGAGCTGTTTTTT. It codes for CATKARVPAGELFF.

This clonotype was recorded many times. This chain links TRBV28 with TRBJ1-1, with 9 bases that match TRBD1. V trimming: 5 bases; J trimming: 3 bases; junction bases outside the gene matches: 10. The CDR3 has 16 amino acids. In germline, CDR1 is MDHEN, CDR2 SYDVKM. The CDR3 sequence: CASSLLPGQGDTEAFF. The CDR3 DNA reads as TGTGCCAGCAGTCTCCTTCCGGGACAGGGTGACACTGAAGCTTTCTTT.

The CDR3 region is CASSTVGQGGEKLFF. CDR3 DNA sequence: TGTGCCAGCAGTACTGTGGGACAGGGTGGTGAAAAACTGTTTTTT. The chain is built from TRBV28 and TRBJ1-4; TRBD1 agrees at 9 bases. V was clipped by 5 bases and J by 7 bases; unmatched bases: 8. Germline V gene data show CDR1 as MDHEN and CDR2 as SYDVKM. The length of the CDR3 is 15 residues.

This clonotype was detected many times. The rearrangement uses TRBV6-2 or TRBV6-3 and TRBJ1-1, with a tentative D call TRBD1 (6 bases). The CDR3 has 17 amino acids. Trimming removed 3 bases at V and 0 bases at J, with 17 bases between. Germline CDR1 reads MNHEY; CDR2 reads SVGEGT. The CDR3 region is CASSYGRRTVMNTEAFF. The DNA of the CDR3 is TGTGCCAGCAGTTATGGTCGGAGGACAGTAATGAACACTGAAGCTTTCTTT.

The chain recombines TRBV6-2 or TRBV6-3 with TRBJ2-1, with 10 positions matching TRBD2. The germline V gene encodes CDR1 MNHEY and CDR2 SVGEGT. The V segment lost 7 bases and the J segment 3 bases; nucleotides outside the gene matches: 3. This CDR3 spans 14 amino acids. The chain's CDR3 is CASKASGSYNEQFF. Written as DNA, the CDR3 is TGTGCCAGCAAGGCTAGCGGGAGCTACAATGAGCAGTTCTTC.

Worth noting for this clonotype: Sequence at one end of the junction differs from germline and may be a read error. The chain is built from TRBV7-7 and TRBJ2-3; no definite D call. CDR3 size: 13 residues. Germline assignment: CDR1 SSHAT and CDR2 FNYEAQ (reference sequence). DNA of the CDR3: TGTGCTAGCAGCCGCACCGTTGATGATACGCAGTATTTT. Translated: CASSRTVDDTQYF.

This chain uses TRBV10-3 with TRBJ2-2; possible D gene TRBD2, 6 bases. The germline gives CDR1 ENHRY, CDR2 SYGVKD. CDR3 size: 16 residues. The V and J ends lost 8 bases and 2 bases respectively, with 18 bases between them. For the CDR3, the DNA is TGTGCCATCTCCCGGGGGAACGGTTATAACACCGGGGAGCTGTTTTTT. Translating gives CAISRGNGYNTGELFF.

The table lists this clonotype with a few counts. CDR3 residues: CSARGGSDYPTDTQYF. In nucleotides, the CDR3 is TGCAGTGCTAGGGGTGGTTCGGACTACCCCACAGATACGCAGTATTTT. V gene TRBV20-1 combines with J gene TRBJ2-3; TRBD2 might be the D (6 bases). Trimming took off 3 bases at V and 2 bases at J, with 18 bases between the two ends. Germline V lookup: CDR1 DFQATT, CDR2 SNEGSKA (reference sequence). The CDR3 covers 16 residues.

This clonotype was counted many times. This chain joins TRBV11-3 and TRBJ2-1, with D possibly matching TRBD2 (6 bases). Germline CDR1 is SGHNT and CDR2 is YENEEA. Trimming removed 6 bases from V and 3 bases from J, with 18 bases in between. The CDR3 extends over 16 amino acids. CDR3 DNA sequence: TGTGCCAGCAGACCCTTGCGGGGCTGCCTCTACAATGAGCAGTTCTTC. Translated, it gives CASRPLRGCLYNEQFF.

This clonotype was seen ten or more times. This chain links TRBV6-1 with TRBJ1-5; tentatively, D is TRBD1 (5 bases). The germline V gene encodes CDR1 MNHNS and CDR2 SASEGT. The CDR3 covers 15 residues. The V and J ends lost 6 bases and 0 bases respectively, with 12 bases between them. CDR3: CASSRDGNSNQPQHF. Written as DNA, the CDR3 is TGTGCCAGCAGCCGGGACGGAAATAGCAATCAGCCCCAGCATTTT.

The chain employs TRBV6-6 and TRBJ2-6; D is ambiguous. V was cut by 7 bases and J by 1 base, with 5 bases left in between. The CDR3 is 13 amino acids. CDR1 and CDR2 from the germline V gene are MNHNY and SVGAGI (reference sequence). CDR3: CASKGSGANVLTF. The CDR3 DNA sequence: TGTGCCAGCAAGGGATCTGGGGCCAACGTCCTGACTTTC.

This clonotype has at least ten counts. The chain links TRBV4-1 to TRBJ2-6, with TRBD1 identical over 7 bases. The CDR3 extends over 18 amino acids. Losses at the gene ends were 2 bases for V and 0 bases for J; bases not matched to a gene: 7. CDR1 and CDR2 (germline): MGHRA, YSYEKL. DNA of the CDR3: TGCGCCAGCAGCCAACAATCCGGGACAGACTCTGGGGCCAACGTCCTGACTTTC. It translates to CASSQQSGTDSGANVLTF.

This clonotype appeared a few times. The genes are TRBV7-6 and TRBJ2-4; 7 positions match TRBD1. V was clipped by 5 bases and J by 8 bases; unmatched bases: 9. This CDR3 has 14 residues. Germline V gene sequence: CDR1 SGHVS, CDR2 FNYEAQ. The DNA for the CDR3 is TGTGCCAGCAGCGACGGAGGACAGGTTTACATTCAGTACTTC. Its translation is CASSDGGQVYIQYF.